Shown below are 30 T cell receptor beta chains from a single sample sequenced in a study of PD-L1 blockade in urothelial cancer. The protocol was immunoSEQ multiplex PCR, while the TCRdb copy is restricted to in-frame clones and leaves out a portion. The sample carries under 130,000 clones, over 75% recorded once. Material: PBMCs, obtained around atezolizumab (anti-PD-L1) treatment. Every receptor here comes from a man aged 45-65 years with urothelial cancer.

The V gene is TRBV6-5, the J gene TRBJ1-1; D remains unclear. Germline lookup yields CDR1 MNHEY and CDR2 SVGAGI. The V gene lost 6 bases and the J gene lost 5 bases, with 13 bases spanning the gap. The CDR3 loop spans 13 amino acids. The CDR3 loop is CASSPQSRTEAFF. CDR3 sequence (DNA): TGTGCCAGCAGCCCCCAGTCGAGGACTGAAGCTTTCTTT.

V gene TRBV7-3 combines with J gene TRBJ2-2, with TRBD2 matching over 16 bases. Germline CDR1 and CDR2: SGHTA and FQGTGA. V shed 5 bases, J shed 6 bases, and the junction held 6 bases outside the gene matches. The length of the CDR3 is 17 residues. This CDR3 is CASSPQGLAGGAGELFF. The CDR3 DNA sequence: TGTGCCAGCAGCCCTCAGGGACTAGCGGGAGGGGCCGGGGAGCTGTTTTTT.

This clone is a singleton in its sample. The chain combines TRBV7-3 with TRBJ1-1; the match to TRBD1 covers 9 bases. After removal of 6 bases from V and 5 bases from J, the junction contained 10 bases not matched to a gene. The CDR3 spans 15 residues. Per the germline V gene, CDR1 is SGHTA and CDR2 is FQGTGA. The CDR3 coding sequence is TGTGCCAGCAGTTCAACTCCGGGACAGGGAACTGAAGCTTTCTTT. Residues: CASSSTPGQGTEAFF.

V and J are TRBV7-2 and TRBJ2-5, with D unresolved. CDR1 SGHTA and CDR2 FQGNSA come from the germline V gene. The V end was cut by 5 bases, the J end by 4 bases, with 8 bases between. The CDR3 extends over 12 amino acids. The CDR3 nucleotides read TGTGCCAGCAGCCCAGGTAGAGAGACCCAGTACTTC. Translating it yields CASSPGRETQYF.

The sample holds a few counts of this clone. The gene calls are TRBV18 and TRBJ1-2, with D possibly TRBD1 on 6 matching bases. V was trimmed by 5 bases and J by 4 bases, leaving 11 bases between them. This CDR3 contains 13 residues. Germline V CDR1 and CDR2: KGHSH, LQKENI. CDR3 region: CASSTQGIYGYTF. The CDR3 DNA follows: TGTGCCAGCTCAACCCAGGGGATCTATGGCTACACCTTC.

Here the CDR3 reads CASRITGATGYTF. The CDR3 DNA reads as TGTGCCAGCAGAATTACAGGGGCGACCGGCTACACCTTC. The V gene is TRBV6-5, the J gene TRBJ1-2; 7 bases agree with TRBD1. After removal of 6 bases from V and 8 bases from J, the junction contained 9 bases not matched to a gene. The germline V gene encodes CDR1 MNHEY and CDR2 SVGAGI. This CDR3 region has 13 residues.

In its sample, this clone was seen a few times. At one end the junction does not follow the germline gene, possibly because of a read error. The chain has TRBV19 and TRBJ1-6, with D possibly being TRBD1 (6 bases). In germline, CDR1 is LNHDA, CDR2 SQIVND (reference sequence). The CDR3 is 11 residues long. The CDR3 bases are TGTGCCAGTAGTATCGCCGGGACACGGATTTTT. It yields the protein CASSIAGTRIF.

This sequence joins TRBV25-1 and TRBJ1-6, with a tentative D call TRBD1 (6 bases). Germline CDR1 reads MGHDK; CDR2 reads SYGVNS. This CDR3 is 13 amino acids long. Between the trimmed V and J ends, which lost 3 bases and 10 bases, there was a span of 10 bases. In nucleotides, the CDR3 is TGTGCCAGCAGTGACAGGGGAAGCTCACCCCTCCACTTT. It specifies CASSDRGSSPLHF.

This clone showed up just once. This rearrangement joins TRBV12-5 to TRBJ2-2, with 7 bases fitting TRBD1. Germline V gives CDR1 LGHNT, CDR2 FRNRAP. This CDR3 is built from 15 residues. J lost 6 bases, V lost 4 bases, and 8 bases had no gene match. In nucleotides, the CDR3 is TGTGCTAGTGGTTCCCAGGGGGTGGGAGCCGGGGAGCTGTTTTTT. Translated: CASGSQGVGAGELFF.

This chain uses TRBV23-1 with TRBJ2-7, with TRBD2 matching 9 bases. TRBV23-1 belongs to the ORF category, with a function that is uncertain. J lost 3 bases, V lost 4 bases, and 4 bases had no gene match. The CDR3 runs to 14 residues. The CDR3 region is CASSPEREDYEQYF. The CDR3 DNA reads TGCGCCAGCAGTCCCGAGCGGGAGGACTACGAGCAGTACTTC.

V usage is TRBV10-3 and J usage is TRBJ2-1, with TRBD2 as a possible D gene (7 bases). The CDR3 extends over 14 amino acids. Germline-derived CDR1 and CDR2 are ENHRY and SYGVKD. Trimming removed 6 bases at V and 7 bases at J, with 16 bases between. The CDR3 reads CAISTRRGGNEQFF. CDR3 bases: TGTGCCATCAGCACCCGGAGGGGGGGTAATGAGCAGTTCTTC.

V usage is TRBV28 and J usage is TRBJ2-3; 9 bases agree with TRBD2. This CDR3 is built from 18 residues. The germline gives CDR1 MDHEN, CDR2 SYDVKM. Trimming removed 2 bases from V and 7 bases from J; junction bases left unmatched: 16. The chain's CDR3 is CASSLVYNSGSGGNTQYF. As DNA, the CDR3 is TGTGCCAGCAGTTTAGTATACAATAGCGGGAGCGGGGGTAATACGCAGTATTTT. Full variable domain (remainder filled in from reference TRBV28 and TRBJ2-3): DVKVTQSSRYLVKRTGEKVFLECVQDMDHENMFWYRQDPGLGLRLIYFSYDVKMKEKGDIPEGYSVSREKKERFSLILESASTNQTSMYLCASSLVYNSGSGGNTQYFGPGTRLTVL.

The genes are TRBV9 and TRBJ2-3; 8 nucleotides align to TRBD2. Germline values: CDR1 SGDLS, CDR2 YYNGEE. The CDR3 is 18 amino acids. The trim removed 0 bases at V and 1 base at J, leaving 10 bases unmatched. The CDR3 region is CASSVGVGLAGGTDTQYF. The CDR3 region has the DNA TGTGCCAGCAGCGTAGGTGTGGGGCTAGCGGGTGGCACAGATACGCAGTATTTT.

The chain is built from TRBV5-1 and TRBJ2-7, with 8 bases lining up with TRBD1. Germline loops: CDR1 SGHRS, CDR2 YFSETQ. The J segment lost 2 bases and the V segment lost 0 bases, leaving 1 base of the junction unmatched. The CDR3 spans 14 residues. The CDR3 region has the DNA TGCGCCAGCAGCTTGGAACAGGGGGCCTACGAGCAGTACTTC. Translated, it gives CASSLEQGAYEQYF.

The chain has TRBV5-1 and TRBJ1-1, with 7 bases aligning to TRBD1. The CDR3 spans 15 residues. With V trimmed by 0 bases and J by 4 bases, 6 bases remained unmatched. The germline V gene encodes CDR1 SGHRS and CDR2 YFSETQ. CDR3 sequence reads: CASSLVDRDATEAFF. DNA of the CDR3: TGCGCCAGCAGCTTGGTAGACAGGGATGCCACTGAAGCTTTCTTT.

The chain is built from TRBV30 and TRBJ2-2; 9 nucleotides line up with TRBD1. V shed 3 bases, J shed 2 bases, and the junction held 1 base outside the gene matches. This CDR3 is built from 14 residues. Germline V lookup: CDR1 GTSNPN, CDR2 SVGIG (reference sequence). The CDR3, as DNA: TGTGCCTGGAGGGGACAGGGAAACACCGGGGAGCTGTTTTTT. Translated: CAWRGQGNTGELFF.

This clone has a handful of counts. The chain has TRBV28 and TRBJ1-2, with D hard to call. This CDR3 is built from 13 residues. V dropped 7 bases and J dropped 7 bases, with 16 bases sitting between them. Per germline, CDR1 MDHEN and CDR2 SYDVKM. The CDR3 is CASNLPSGGGYTF. The CDR3, as DNA: TGTGCCAGCAACCTCCCATCCGGAGGTGGCTACACCTTC.

J is TRBJ1-5 and V is TRBV7-2; possible D gene TRBD1, 5 bases. The CDR3 is made up of 13 amino acids. Trimming took off 1 base at V and 6 bases at J, with 7 bases between the two ends. Germline V gives CDR1 SGHTA, CDR2 FQGNSA. CDR3 DNA sequence: TGTGCCAGCAGCTTAGGGGGCTCTCAGCCCCAGCATTTT. Its protein product is CASSLGGSQPQHF.

This chain links TRBV5-6 with TRBJ1-5, with 7 bases aligning to TRBD1. V dropped 5 bases and J dropped 0; count of bases not matched to a gene: 11. This CDR3 comprises 17 residues. Germline V lookup: CDR1 SGHDT, CDR2 YYEEEE. CDR3 sequence reads: CASSQQTGSFSNQPQHF. The CDR3, as DNA: TGTGCCAGCAGTCAACAGACAGGGTCCTTTAGCAATCAGCCCCAGCATTTT.

J is TRBJ2-7 and V is TRBV6-1; D might be TRBD2 (5 bases). The CDR3 extends over 15 amino acids. Trimming shortened V by 2 bases and J by 3 bases, and 14 bases separated the two germline ends. Germline CDR1 is MNHNS and CDR2 is SASEGT. The CDR3 sequence is CASSEQGGRSYEQYF. CDR3 coding DNA: TGTGCCAGCAGTGAACAAGGAGGTAGGAGCTACGAGCAGTACTTC.

This chain connects TRBV4-1 to TRBJ2-2; TRBD1 aligns across 12 bases. The CDR3 length is 17 residues. After removal of 3 bases from V and 8 bases from J, the junction contained 10 bases not matched to a gene. Germline-derived CDR1 and CDR2 are MGHRA and YSYEKL. CDR3 in DNA: TGCGCCAGCAGCCATGTTCCGGGACAGGGGGCAGGTGGGGAGCTGTTTTTT. This encodes CASSHVPGQGAGGELFF.

The J gene is TRBJ1-1, the V gene TRBV9, with D perhaps matching TRBD1 (6 bases). This CDR3 comprises 13 residues. Germline V gene data show CDR1 as SGDLS and CDR2 as YYNGEE. The ends were cut back, 2 bases at V and 5 bases at J, with 10 bases in the middle. The CDR3 nucleotides are TGTGCCAGCAGCGTGCGGCAGGGGACTGAAGCTTTCTTT. Translated: CASSVRQGTEAFF.

V is TRBV28 and J is TRBJ1-2; D call uncertain. Trimming left V 6 bases short and J 5 bases short, with 10 bases between. CDR3 length: 12 amino acids. In germline, CDR1 is MDHEN, CDR2 SYDVKM. CDR3 loop: CASSPAGYGYTF. In nucleotides, the CDR3 is TGTGCCAGCAGCCCGGCGGGTTATGGCTACACCTTC.

The chain has TRBV15 and TRBJ2-5, with TRBD1 matching over 8 bases. J was trimmed by 1 base and V by 3 bases; bases with no gene match: 4. This CDR3 spans 15 amino acids. Looked up from germline, CDR1 is LNHNV and CDR2 is YYDKDF (reference sequence). CDR3 in amino acids: CATSRGQAIQETQYF. The CDR3 DNA follows: TGTGCCACCAGCAGGGGACAGGCTATCCAAGAGACCCAGTACTTC.

The chain is built from TRBV27 and TRBJ2-7, with a tentative D call TRBD1 (5 bases). Trimming cost V 2 bases and J 3 bases, with 17 bases left between them. The CDR3 is made up of 16 amino acids. Germline V gene data show CDR1 as MNHEY and CDR2 as SMNVEV (reference sequence). The CDR3 sequence: CASSLRFLTVRYEQYF. The CDR3 DNA reads as TGTGCCAGCAGTTTAAGGTTTCTGACAGTTCGCTACGAGCAGTACTTC.

This chain connects TRBV5-1 to TRBJ2-7; the match to TRBD1 covers 8 bases. The CDR3 sequence is 16 residues long. Trimming removed 2 bases from V and 0 bases from J; junction bases left unmatched: 7. Per the germline V gene, CDR1 is SGHRS and CDR2 is YFSETQ. CDR3 bases: TGCGCCAGCAGCTTCGGGACAGGATTACTCTCCTACGAGCAGTACTTC. Amino acid sequence: CASSFGTGLLSYEQYF.

The J gene is TRBJ2-3, the V gene TRBV7-9, with D unresolved. There are 13 residues in the CDR3. Trimming took 0 bases from V and 2 from J, leaving 3 bases between them. Germline CDR1 reads SEHNR; CDR2 reads FQNEAQ (reference sequence). In nucleotides, the CDR3 is TGTGCCAGCAGCTTAGCGGCCACAGATACGCAGTATTTT. Its protein is CASSLAATDTQYF.

V gene TRBV25-1 combines with J gene TRBJ2-7; 8 positions agree with TRBD1. The junction had 6 bases not matched to a gene; V was cut back by 1 base and J by 7 bases. The V gene's germline CDR1 is MGHDK and CDR2 SYGVNS. The CDR3 sequence is 14 residues long. The DNA of the CDR3 is TGTGCCAGCAGTGAATCACAGGGGGTTTATGAGCAGTACTTC. Its protein is CASSESQGVYEQYF.

The chain is built from TRBV15 and TRBJ1-5; D is uncertain. Trimming removed 1 base at V and 4 bases at J, with 11 bases between. This CDR3 comprises 15 residues. CDR1 LNHNV and CDR2 YYDKDF come from the germline V gene (reference sequence). CDR3 nucleotides: TGTGCCACCAGCAGAGGGGGAGGGTCAAATCAGCCCCAGCATTTT. This codes for CATSRGGGSNQPQHF.

The rearrangement uses TRBV5-1 and TRBJ2-5; 9 nucleotides align to TRBD1. This CDR3 region has 15 residues. Germline V gene data show CDR1 as SGHRS and CDR2 as YFSETQ. V shed 5 bases and J 1 base; nucleotides not matched to a gene: 6. The CDR3 nucleotides read TGCGCCAGCAGATTAGGGACAGGGTCCCAAGAGACCCAGTACTTC. The encoded protein is CASRLGTGSQETQYF. The complete variable domain, with remaining parts taken from reference TRBV5-1 and TRBJ2-5, reads KAGVTQTPRYLIKTRGQQVTLSCSPISGHRSVSWYQQTPGQGLQFLFEYFSETQRNKGNFPGRFSGRQFSNSRSEMNVSTLELGDSALYLCASRLGTGSQETQYFGPGTRLLVL.